This T cell receptor beta chain appears in the sequencing data of a study of blood T cell repertoires in COVID-19. Study-wide background: Some COVID-19 samples were acute and others convalescent; all came from the United States, Italy and Spain. The analysed material was cDNA or gDNA that came from T cells, B-cell-depleted T cells, or PBMCs.

The CDR3 totals 14 residues. V trimming: 1 base; J trimming: 3 bases; junction bases outside the gene matches: 2. CDR1 is SGHDT, CDR2 YYEEEE, per germline. In the original processing: Reference gene primer amplification yielded estimated nucleated cell counts. Data came from immunoSEQ multiplex PCR; TCRdb stores just in-frame clones and leaves some out. V and J calls plus clone size are reproduced from that table; the DNA served to infer D and trimming. The sample has under 130,000 clones, roughly nine tenths seen once; the top ten hold 6.2%. The chain combines TRBV5-6 with TRBJ2-5, with TRBD1 identical over 8 bases. Sequencing was performed on peripheral blood. This clonotype originated in a human donor in a cohort sampled during active COVID-19. CDR3 amino acids: CASSLLTGEETQYF. In nucleotides, the CDR3 is TGTGCCAGCAGCTTGTTGACAGGGGAAGAGACCCAGTACTTC.